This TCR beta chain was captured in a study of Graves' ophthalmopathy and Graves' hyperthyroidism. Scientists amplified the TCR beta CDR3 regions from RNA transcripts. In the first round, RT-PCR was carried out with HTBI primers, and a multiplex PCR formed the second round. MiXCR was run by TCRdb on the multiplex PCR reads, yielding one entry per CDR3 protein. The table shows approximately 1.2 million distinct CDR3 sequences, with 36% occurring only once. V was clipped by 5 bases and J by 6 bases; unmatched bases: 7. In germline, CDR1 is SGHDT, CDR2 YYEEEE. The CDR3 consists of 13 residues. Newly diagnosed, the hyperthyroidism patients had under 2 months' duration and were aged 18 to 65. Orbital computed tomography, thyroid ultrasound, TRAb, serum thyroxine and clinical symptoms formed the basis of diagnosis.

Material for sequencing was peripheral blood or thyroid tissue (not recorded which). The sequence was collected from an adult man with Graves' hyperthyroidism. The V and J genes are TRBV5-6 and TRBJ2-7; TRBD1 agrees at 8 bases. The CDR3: CASSYADRAEQYF. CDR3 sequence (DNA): TGTGCCAGCAGTTACGCGGACAGGGCCGAGCAGTACTTC. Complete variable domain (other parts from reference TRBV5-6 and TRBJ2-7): DAGVTQSPTHLIKTRGQQVTLRCSPKSGHDTVSWYQQALGQGPQFIFQYYEEEERQRGNFPDRFSGHQFPNYSSELNVNALLLGDSALYLCASSYADRAEQYFGPGTRLTVT.